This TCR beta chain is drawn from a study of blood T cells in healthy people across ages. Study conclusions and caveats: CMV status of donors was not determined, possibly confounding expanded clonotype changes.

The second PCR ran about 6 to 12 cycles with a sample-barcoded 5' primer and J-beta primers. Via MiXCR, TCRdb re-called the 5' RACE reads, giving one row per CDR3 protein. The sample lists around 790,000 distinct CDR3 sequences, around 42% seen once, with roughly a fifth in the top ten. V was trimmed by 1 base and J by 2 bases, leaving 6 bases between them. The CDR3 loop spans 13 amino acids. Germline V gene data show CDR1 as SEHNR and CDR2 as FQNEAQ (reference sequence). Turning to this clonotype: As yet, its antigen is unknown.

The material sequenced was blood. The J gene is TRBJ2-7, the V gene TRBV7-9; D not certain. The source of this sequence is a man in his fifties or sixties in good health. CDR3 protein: CASSLVPPYEQYF. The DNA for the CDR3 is TGTGCCAGCAGCTTAGTTCCCCCCTACGAGCAGTACTTC.